A selection of T cell receptor beta chains follows, all from one sample in a study of blood T cell repertoires in COVID-19. TCRdb's copy holds only in-frame clones and misses some; the assay was immunoSEQ multiplex PCR. The sample has 350,000 to 450,000 clones; 90% to 95% are singletons. Sequenced: PBMCs or T cells enriched from blood (not recorded which). Receptor source: a woman in her thirties or forties who had been exposed to COVID-19. Both conserved end residues are part of each CDR3. The D gene is left open where the match is weak. A row's size may be missing; if present it is once, few, many or a size class.

v_call,j_call,d_call,clone_size,cdr3_aa,cdr3_nt
TRBV7-3,TRBJ2-1,TRBD2,-,CASSSRLAGVGNEQFF,TGTGCCAGCAGCTCTCGACTAGCGGGAGTGGGCAATGAGCAGTTCTTC
TRBV6-1,TRBJ1-1,-,-,CASSWGGTLNTEAFF,TGTGCCAGCAGTTGGGGGGGCACCCTGAACACTGAAGCTTTCTTT
TRBV6-2/TRBV6-3,TRBJ1-1,-,-,CASSSRGRDAFF,TGTGCCAGCAGCTCCAGGGGACGGGATGCTTTCTTT
TRBV5-5,TRBJ1-6,-,-,CASSRRGGDSPLHF,TGTGCCAGTTCCCGGAGGGGGGGAGACTCACCCCTCCACTTT
TRBV10-2,TRBJ2-1,-,-,CASSAGHPTYNEQFF,TGCGCCAGCAGTGCTGGACATCCGACCTACAATGAGCAGTTCTTC
TRBV18,TRBJ1-2,TRBD1,-,CASSPPPGGCGYTF,TGTGCCAGCTCACCACCTCCAGGGGGCTGTGGCTACACCTTC
TRBV18,TRBJ2-2,-,once,CASSPYSVKNTGELFF,TGTGCCAGCTCACCCTATTCCGTGAAGAACACCGGGGAGCTGTTTTTT
TRBV10-1,TRBJ2-7,-,-,CASSLTGDSGEQYF,TGCGCCAGCAGTCTGACAGGCGACTCGGGCGAGCAGTACTTC
TRBV5-6,TRBJ1-2,TRBD1,-,CASSPGTGNILGGYTF,TGTGCCAGCAGCCCCGGGACAGGGAATATCCTAGGAGGCTACACCTTC
TRBV13,TRBJ2-2,-,-,CASSIRNRYPGELFF,TGTGCCAGCAGCATACGAAACAGATACCCCGGGGAGCTGTTTTTT
TRBV20-1,TRBJ2-3,-,-,CSASGTDTQYF,TGCAGTGCGAGCGGCACAGATACGCAGTATTTT
TRBV2,TRBJ2-3,TRBD2,-,CASSTWTSGGYTDTQYF,TGTGCCAGCAGTACCTGGACTAGCGGGGGCTACACAGATACGCAGTATTTT
TRBV2,TRBJ1-1,-,-,CASRVRDVWSEAFF,TGTGCCAGCAGGGTCAGGGATGTGTGGTCTGAAGCTTTCTTT
TRBV5-1,TRBJ1-1,-,once,CASSLVMGPGKGRTEAFF,TGCGCCAGCAGCTTGGTTATGGGTCCCGGGAAGGGAAGAACTGAAGCTTTCTTT
TRBV7-8,TRBJ1-1,-,-,CASSLGGPRTEAFF,TGTGCCAGCAGCTTGGGGGGACCTCGGACTGAAGCTTTCTTT
TRBV7-9,TRBJ1-5,TRBD1,-,CASSSGQGYGSINF,TGTGCCAGCAGCTCGGGACAGGGGTACGGGAGCATTAATTTT